This TCR beta chain was identified during a study of response to subunit inactivated influenza vaccine. Study conclusions and caveats: T cells newly recruited by each seasonal influenza vaccination are few, the authors suggested.

Comments on this clonotype: Antigen specificity is unknown.

TCRdb redid the calling of the RT-PCR reads with MiXCR, one entry per CDR3 protein. The data show roughly 170,000 distinct CDR3 sequences, with 9.2% seen just once and roughly 11% held by the top ten. This CDR3 has 16 residues. Trimming at V came to 4 bases and at J to 0 bases, leaving 10 bases not matched to a gene. Germline V gene lookup returns CDR1 SGHRS and CDR2 YFSETQ. The sample in question was non-naive T cells sorted from PBMCs, obtained on the day of vaccination. The chain has TRBV5-1 and TRBJ2-7; 7 positions agree with TRBD2. The source of this sequence is a man aged 45-65 years who received an inactivated influenza vaccine. DNA of the CDR3: TGCGCCAGCAGCGGGGGTCTAGCGGATAGCTCCTACGAGCAGTACTTC. Its translation: CASSGGLADSSYEQYF.